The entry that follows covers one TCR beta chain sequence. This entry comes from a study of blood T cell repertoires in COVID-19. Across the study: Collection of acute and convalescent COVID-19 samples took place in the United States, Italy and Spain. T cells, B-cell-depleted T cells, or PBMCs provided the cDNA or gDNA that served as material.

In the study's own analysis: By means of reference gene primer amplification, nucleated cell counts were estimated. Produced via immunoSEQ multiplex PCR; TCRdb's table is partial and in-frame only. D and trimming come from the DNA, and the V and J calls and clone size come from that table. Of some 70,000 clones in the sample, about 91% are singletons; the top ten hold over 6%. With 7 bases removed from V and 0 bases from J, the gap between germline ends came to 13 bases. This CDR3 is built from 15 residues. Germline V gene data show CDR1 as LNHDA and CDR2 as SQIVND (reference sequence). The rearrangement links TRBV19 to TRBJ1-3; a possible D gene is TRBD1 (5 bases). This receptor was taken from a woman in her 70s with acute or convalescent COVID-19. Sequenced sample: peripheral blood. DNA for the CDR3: TGTGCCAGTAACCCAGGGCCGACCTCTGGAAACACCATATATTTT. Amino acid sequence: CASNPGPTSGNTIYF.